This T cell receptor (beta chain) comes out of a study of blood T cell repertoires in COVID-19. The table lists this clone with a count of one. Method: immunoSEQ multiplex PCR; TCRdb's copy keeps in-frame clones and lacks some. The data hold approximately 62,000 clones, with 81% observed a single time. Germline trimming cut 3 bases from V and 7 bases from J; bases unmatched to any gene: 6. CDR1 KGHSH and CDR2 LQKENI come from the germline V gene. The CDR3 runs to 15 residues. Material for sequencing was peripheral blood. The chain joins TRBV18 to TRBJ1-4, with TRBD1 matching over 9 bases. The receptor's source is a man older than 75 with acute or convalescent COVID-19. CDR3 coding DNA: TGTGCCAGCTCACCGCTAGGGACAGGGATTGAAAAACTGTTTTTT. It encodes CASSPLGTGIEKLFF.